The clone carrying this TCR beta chain has ten or more counts. The target antigen is unknown. This record comes from a study of blood T cells in healthy people across ages. Study-level findings and limits: Diversity figures based on one million T cells were deemed too low.

It was with a sample-barcoded 5' primer and a J-beta primer mix that a second PCR of roughly 7 to 12 cycles was run. The template-switch adaptor was a 5' adaptor with 12 random nucleotides. It tagged each cDNA molecule. MiXCR, run by TCRdb on the 5' RACE reads, gives a single entry per CDR3 protein. Of 1.5 million to 2 million distinct CDR3 sequences listed, about 30% are singletons. In germline, CDR1 is LGHNA, CDR2 YNFKEQ. V shed 0 bases and J 1 base; nucleotides not matched to a gene: 14. The CDR3 contains 20 residues. V and J are TRBV4-2 and TRBJ2-5; 10 positions match TRBD2. The source is a woman in her 30s in good health. Input material: blood. The CDR3, as DNA: TGTGCCAGCAGCCAAGATTTGGCTAGCGGGGGATTGGGGGGCCAAGAGACCCAGTACTTC. Protein product: CASSQDLASGGLGGQETQYF.